This T cell receptor beta chain was captured in a study of human T cells and chemical hapten exposure. Study-wide results and limits: It was expanded TCRs that formed significantly more large CDR3 similarity clusters than controls did.

As originally analysed: Per sample, the median was roughly 96,000 TCRs, with values from 23,224 to 690,600. A single record per CDR3 protein comes from TCRdb applying MiXCR to the RACE reads. What appears here as the V and J calls and clone size reflects TCRdb's work, not the paper's. The repertoire has about 78,000 distinct CDR3 sequences, 8.5% of them found once; the top ten carry around 3.3%. Time point of the sample: patch test 2, 6 weeks after DPC sensitization. Documented treatment: therapeutic diphenylcyclopropenone sensitization with weekly scalp DPC. This clonotype was seen more than once but under ten times. Its antigen is currently unknown. The CDR3 extends over 14 amino acids. Germline lookup yields CDR1 SGHTA and CDR2 FQGNSA. V shed 8 bases and J shed 4 bases, with 16 bases lying between them.

The source material was whole blood, sampled in connection with sensitization to the hapten diphenylcyclopropenone (DPC). This TCR derives from a woman in her forties or fifties with alopecia areata. Some clones in this sample may be carry-over from other donors' samples. This rearrangement joins TRBV7-2 to TRBJ2-3; the D gene is possibly TRBD2 (6 bases). The CDR3 protein is CASADGSRADTQYF. In DNA, the CDR3 is TGTGCCAGCGCGGACGGGAGTAGAGCAGATACGCAGTATTTT.